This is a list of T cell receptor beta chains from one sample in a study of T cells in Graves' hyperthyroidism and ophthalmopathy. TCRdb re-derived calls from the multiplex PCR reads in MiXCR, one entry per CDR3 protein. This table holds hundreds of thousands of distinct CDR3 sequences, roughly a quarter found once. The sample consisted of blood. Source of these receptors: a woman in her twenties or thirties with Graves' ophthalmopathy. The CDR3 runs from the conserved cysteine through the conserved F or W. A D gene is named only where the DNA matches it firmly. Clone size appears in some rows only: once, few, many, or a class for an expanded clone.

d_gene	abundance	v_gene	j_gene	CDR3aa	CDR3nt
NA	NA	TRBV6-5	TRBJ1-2	CASSYPDIYGYTF	TGTGCCAGCAGTTATCCTGACATCTATGGCTACACCTTC
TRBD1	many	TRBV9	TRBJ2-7	CASSVGDSSSYEQYF	TGTGCCAGCAGCGTAGGGGACAGTAGCTCCTACGAGCAGTACTTC
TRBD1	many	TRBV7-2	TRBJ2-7	CASSWSGTGSYEQYF	TGTGCCAGCAGCTGGTCCGGGACAGGGTCCTACGAGCAGTACTTC
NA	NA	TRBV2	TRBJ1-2	CATQSGPDYGYTF	TGTGCCACACAGTCGGGGCCAGACTATGGCTACACCTTC
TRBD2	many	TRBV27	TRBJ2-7	CASSLNPTGGGLYEQYF	TGTGCCAGCAGCCTTAACCCCACGGGCGGGGGTCTCTACGAGCAGTACTTC
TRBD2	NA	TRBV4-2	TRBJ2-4	CASSQERGVENIQYF	TGTGCCAGCAGCCAAGAGCGGGGGGTCGAAAACATTCAGTACTTC
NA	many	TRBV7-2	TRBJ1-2	CASSLGPVNYGYTF	TGTGCCAGCAGCTTAGGGCCGGTGAACTATGGCTACACCTTC
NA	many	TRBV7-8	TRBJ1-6	CASSIAGGAMNSPLHF	TGTGCCAGCAGCATAGCGGGGGGGGCCATGAATTCACCCCTCCACTTT
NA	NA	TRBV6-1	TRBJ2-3	CASLIITDTQYF	TGTGCCAGTCTAATCATCACAGATACGCAGTATTTT
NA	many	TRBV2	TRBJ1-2	CASSRAGYSFFYGYTF	TGTGCCAGCAGTCGGGCAGGGTATAGTTTTTTCTATGGCTACACCTTC